The 15 T cell receptor beta chains presented below share a single source sample, sequenced in a study of T cells in Graves' hyperthyroidism and ophthalmopathy. Regions amplified from RNA transcripts were the TCR beta CDR3 regions. When the TCR CDR3 underwent first-round RT-PCR, the HTBI primer set was used. TCRdb re-called the multiplex PCR reads through MiXCR, storing one row per CDR3 protein. The sample records under 400,000 distinct CDR3 sequences, 25% being singletons. Material for sequencing was blood. The receptors come from a man aged 45-60 years with Graves' hyperthyroidism.

The chain recombines TRBV28 with TRBJ1-1, with TRBD1 identical over 11 bases. V trimming: 5 bases; J trimming: 4 bases; junction bases outside the gene matches: 9. Germline V gives CDR1 MDHEN, CDR2 SYDVKM. CDR3 length: 16 residues. The chain's CDR3 is CASSPGQGDVGTEAFF. The CDR3 nucleotides read TGTGCCAGCAGTCCGGGACAGGGGGATGTCGGCACTGAAGCTTTCTTT.

V and J are TRBV13 and TRBJ1-1; the match to TRBD1 covers 7 bases. CDR3 length: 15 residues. Germline CDR1 reads PRHDT; CDR2 reads FYEKMQ (reference sequence). V shed 3 bases, J shed 5 bases, and the junction held 9 bases outside the gene matches. The CDR3 nucleotides read TGTGCCAGCAGCTTTCAAGGCAGGGGGAGGACTGAAGCTTTCTTT. Its translation is CASSFQGRGRTEAFF. The full variable domain, its missing parts supplied by reference TRBV13 and TRBJ1-1, is AAGVIQSPRHLIKEKRETATLKCYPIPRHDTVYWYQQGPGQDPQFLISFYEKMQSDKGSIPDRFSAQQFSDYHSELNMSSLELGDSALYFCASSFQGRGRTEAFFGQGTRLTVV.

The table lists this clonotype with a few counts. The CDR3, as DNA: TGCAGTGCTAGAGATCAGGAAACGACGAGCTCCTATAATTCACCCCTCCACTTT. It codes for CSARDQETTSSYNSPLHF. The chain couples TRBV20-1 to TRBJ1-6, with D hard to call. Germline V gene sequence: CDR1 DFQATT, CDR2 SNEGSKA (reference sequence). The CDR3 is 18 residues long. V was clipped by 0 bases and J by 0 bases, with 15 bases between them.

This chain joins TRBV12-5 and TRBJ1-3; D call uncertain. The CDR3 loop spans 17 amino acids. The germline V gene has CDR1 LGHNT and CDR2 FRNRAP. Trimming cost V 0 bases and J 0 bases, with 12 bases left between them. The chain's CDR3 is CASGLVLTGYSGNTIYF. The CDR3 nucleotides read TGTGCTAGTGGTTTGGTATTAACGGGGTACTCTGGAAACACCATATATTTT.

This clonotype was recorded many times. This chain links TRBV6-5 with TRBJ2-7, with 9 bases lining up with TRBD1. V gave up 0 bases and J gave up 1 base; unmatched junction bases: 1. Germline CDR1 MNHEY, CDR2 SVGAGI. The CDR3 spans 15 residues. CDR3 bases: TGTGCCAGCAGTTACTCTGACAGGGGGTCCTACGAGCAGTACTTC. It is translated as CASSYSDRGSYEQYF.

This clonotype was counted only a few times. The genes are TRBV5-1 and TRBJ2-7, with TRBD2 as a possible D gene (6 bases). Trimming took off 6 bases at V and 3 bases at J, with 7 bases between the two ends. The germline V gene has CDR1 SGHRS and CDR2 YFSETQ. The CDR3 covers 11 residues. CDR3 nucleotide sequence: TGCGCCAGCACCGGGGGCTACGAGCAGTACTTC. Amino acid sequence: CASTGGYEQYF.

This clonotype came up a few times. The V call is TRBV12-3 or TRBV12-4, the J call TRBJ2-1; 16 nucleotides line up with TRBD2. Losses at the gene ends were 6 bases for V and 9 bases for J; bases not matched to a gene: 11. The CDR3 is made up of 17 amino acids. The CDR3 loop reads CASRTPGLAGGPGEQFF. The DNA of the CDR3 is TGTGCCAGCAGAACCCCGGGACTAGCGGGAGGGCCTGGTGAGCAGTTCTTC.

This rearrangement joins TRBV7-3 to TRBJ2-5; 10 nucleotides agree with TRBD2. This CDR3 is built from 16 residues. The J segment lost 2 bases and the V segment lost 5 bases, leaving 8 bases of the junction unmatched. CDR1 is SGHTA and CDR2 is FQGTGA in the germline V gene. The CDR3 here is CASSTALAGQQETQYF. The DNA for the CDR3 is TGTGCCAGCAGCACTGCACTAGCGGGGCAACAAGAGACCCAGTACTTC. Based on the CDR3 plus reference TRBV7-3 and TRBJ2-5, the full variable domain is GAGVSQTPSNKVTEKGKYVELRCDPISGHTALYWYRQSLGQGPEFLIYFQGTGAADDSGLPNDRFFAVRPEGSVSTLKIQRTERGDSAVYLCASSTALAGQQETQYFGPGTRLLVL.

In its sample, this clonotype was seen many times. The V call is TRBV2, the J call TRBJ1-2; no reliable D call. The CDR3 loop spans 13 amino acids. Germline V gene lookup returns CDR1 SNHLY and CDR2 FYNNEI. The V end lost 3 bases, the J end lost 4 bases, and 9 bases lay between the germline ends. CDR3 protein: CASSEKGGYGYTF. In DNA, the CDR3 is TGTGCCAGCAGTGAGAAGGGTGGCTATGGCTACACCTTC.

This clonotype was found a few times. V is TRBV20-1 and J is TRBJ2-7; 8 bases line up with TRBD1. This CDR3 has 14 amino acids. The J segment lost 3 bases and the V segment lost 6 bases, leaving 10 bases of the junction unmatched. From germline, CDR1 is DFQATT and CDR2 SNEGSKA (reference sequence). CDR3 region: CSAMPDRGGYEQYF. CDR3 sequence (DNA): TGCAGTGCCATGCCCGACAGGGGAGGCTACGAGCAGTACTTC.

In this sample, this clonotype turned up a few times. V is TRBV6-5 and J is TRBJ2-3, with 11 bases fitting TRBD2. Germline V gene data show CDR1 as MNHEY and CDR2 as SVGAGI. J gave up 1 base and V 2 bases, and 5 bases lay outside the gene matches. This CDR3 is 17 amino acids long. The CDR3 region has the DNA TGTGCCAGCAGTTACACTTCGACTAGCGGGGGCACAGATACGCAGTATTTT. This codes for CASSYTSTSGGTDTQYF.

The chain uses TRBV20-1 and TRBJ1-2; 12 nucleotides match TRBD1. V was clipped by 6 bases and J by 7 bases; unmatched bases: 6. The CDR3 has 13 amino acids. Germline CDR1 DFQATT, CDR2 SNEGSKA (reference sequence). The CDR3 region has the DNA TGCAGTGCCCGGGACAGGGGGCTCGGTGGCTACACCTTC. Translating gives CSARDRGLGGYTF.

This clonotype has more than one count but fewer than ten. This sequence joins TRBV5-1 and TRBJ2-6; possibly TRBD1 for D (6 bases). V was clipped by 0 bases and J by 2 bases, with 12 bases between them. The CDR3 runs 17 residues. The germline V gene encodes CDR1 SGHRS and CDR2 YFSETQ. DNA for the CDR3: TGCGCCAGCAGCTTGGGAGGAAGGGGGACTGGGGCCAACGTCCTGACTTTC. It encodes CASSLGGRGTGANVLTF.

The chain uses TRBV24-1 and TRBJ2-2; 8 positions match TRBD1. The length of the CDR3 is 15 residues. V shed 7 bases, J shed 4 bases, and the junction held 7 bases outside the gene matches. Germline V gene sequence: CDR1 KGHDR, CDR2 SFDVKD. The CDR3 loop reads CATSTGGTSTGELFF. The CDR3 DNA is TGTGCCACCAGCACAGGGGGAACGAGCACCGGGGAGCTGTTTTTT.

This clonotype appeared many times. This chain joins TRBV11-1 and TRBJ2-7, with D hard to call. V shed 5 bases and J shed 5 bases, with 10 bases lying between them. The CDR3 covers 12 residues. Germline CDR1 reads SGHAT; CDR2 reads FQDESV (reference sequence). The CDR3 region is CASSITPHEQYF. The CDR3 region has the DNA TGTGCCAGCAGCATTACGCCACACGAGCAGTACTTC. The full variable domain, in which reference TRBV11-1 and TRBJ2-7 provide the parts outside the CDR3, is EAEVAQSPRYKITEKSQAVAFWCDPISGHATLYWYRQILGQGPELLVQFQDESVVDDSQLPKDRFSAERLKGVDSTLKIQPAELGDSAMYLCASSITPHEQYFGPGTRLTVT.